Each of the 5 T cell receptor beta chains below was sequenced from the same sample in a study. Using its own MiXCR run on the 5' RACE reads, TCRdb lists one record per CDR3 protein. The sample shows some 62,000 distinct CDR3 sequences, approximately 23% of them seen only once. The sequenced sample was memory CD4+ T cells sorted from a lymph node. Subset described: memory CD4+ T cells, CD4+CD45RO+CD25-. Receptors were obtained from a female donor with breast cancer.

This clonotype was seen repeatedly, ten times or more. This chain links TRBV29-1 with TRBJ1-1, with a possible D match to TRBD1 (6 bases). V was clipped by 3 bases and J by 1 base, with 6 bases between them. The CDR3 covers 12 residues. Germline CDR1 reads SQVTM; CDR2 reads ANQGSEA. CDR3 bases: TGCAGCGTTGACAGGGGGAACACTGAAGCTTTCTTT. The encoded protein is CSVDRGNTEAFF.

Ten or more counts support this clonotype. The genes are TRBV7-9 and TRBJ2-4; the D call may be TRBD1 or TRBD2 (6 bases each). CDR1 is SEHNR, CDR2 FQNEAQ, per germline (reference sequence). The CDR3 consists of 16 residues. Between the trimmed V and J ends, which lost 4 bases and 0 bases, there was a span of 13 bases. The CDR3: CASSWGAGLAKNIQYF. The CDR3 nucleotides are TGTGCCAGCAGCTGGGGGGCCGGTCTAGCCAAAAACATTCAGTACTTC.

In this sample, this clonotype turned up a few times. The rearrangement links TRBV6-5 to TRBJ2-3; D assignment may be TRBD1 or TRBD2 (5 bases each). Trimming left V 0 bases short and J 2 bases short, with 12 bases between. CDR3 size: 16 residues. Germline V gene data show CDR1 as MNHEY and CDR2 as SVGAGI. The CDR3 here is CASSYSPGTATDTQYF. The CDR3 DNA reads as TGTGCCAGCAGTTACTCCCCCGGGACGGCCACAGATACGCAGTATTTT.

This clonotype has only a few counts. The chain employs TRBV7-2 and TRBJ1-1; 11 bases are shared with TRBD1. There are 14 residues in the CDR3. Trimming removed 6 bases from V and 4 bases from J; junction bases left unmatched: 4. Germline values: CDR1 SGHTA, CDR2 FQGNSA. The CDR3 here is CASSGQGASTEAFF. The CDR3 DNA sequence: TGTGCCAGCAGTGGACAGGGGGCCAGCACTGAAGCTTTCTTT.

This clonotype was seen only a few times. This rearrangement joins TRBV12-3 or TRBV12-4 to TRBJ2-4; maybe TRBD1 (6 bases). The CDR3 has 14 residues. Trimming removed 2 bases from V and 1 base from J, with 6 bases in between. The CDR3 loop reads CASSLQGAKNIQYF. Written as DNA, the CDR3 is TGTGCCAGCAGTTTACAGGGGGCCAAAAACATTCAGTACTTC.